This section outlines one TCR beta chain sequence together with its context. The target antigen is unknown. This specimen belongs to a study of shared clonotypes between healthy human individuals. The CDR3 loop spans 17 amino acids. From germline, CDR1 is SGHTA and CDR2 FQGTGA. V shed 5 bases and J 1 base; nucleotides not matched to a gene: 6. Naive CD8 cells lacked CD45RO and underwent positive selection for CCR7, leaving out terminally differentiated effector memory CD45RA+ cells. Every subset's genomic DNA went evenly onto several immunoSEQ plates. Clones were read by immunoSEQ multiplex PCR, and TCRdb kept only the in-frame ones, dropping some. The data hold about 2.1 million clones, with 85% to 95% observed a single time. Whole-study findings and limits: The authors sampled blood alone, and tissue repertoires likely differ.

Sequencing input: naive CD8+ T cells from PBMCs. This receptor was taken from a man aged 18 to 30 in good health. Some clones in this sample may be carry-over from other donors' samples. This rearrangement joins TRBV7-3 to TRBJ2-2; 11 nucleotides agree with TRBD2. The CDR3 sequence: CASSLVTSGKNTGELFF. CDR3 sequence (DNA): TGTGCCAGCAGCCTCGTGACTAGCGGGAAGAACACCGGGGAGCTGTTTTTT.